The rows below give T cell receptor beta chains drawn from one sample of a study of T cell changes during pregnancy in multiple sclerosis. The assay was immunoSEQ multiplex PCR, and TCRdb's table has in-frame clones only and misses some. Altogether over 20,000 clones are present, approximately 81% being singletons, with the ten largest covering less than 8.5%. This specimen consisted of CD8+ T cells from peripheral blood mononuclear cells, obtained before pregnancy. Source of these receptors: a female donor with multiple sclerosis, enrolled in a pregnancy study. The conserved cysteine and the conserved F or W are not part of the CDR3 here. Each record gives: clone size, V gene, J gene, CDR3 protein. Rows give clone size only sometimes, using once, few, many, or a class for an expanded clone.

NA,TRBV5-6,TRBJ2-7,ASSLVGTSGISWEQY
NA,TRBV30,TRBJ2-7,AWSILAGGEAEQY
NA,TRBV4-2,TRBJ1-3,ASSRGQGAGGNTIY
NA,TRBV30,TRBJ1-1,ARAGTENTEAF
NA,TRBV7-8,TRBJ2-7,ASSLAYSSYEQY
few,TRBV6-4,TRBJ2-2,ASKQGTSDTGELF
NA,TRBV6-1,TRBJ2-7,ASSEGLAGSYEQY
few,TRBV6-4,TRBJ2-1,ASSEESGTSEVKF
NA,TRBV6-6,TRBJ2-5,ASSVWGGETQY
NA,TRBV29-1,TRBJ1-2,SVDGQGYGYT
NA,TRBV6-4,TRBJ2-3,ASSTSGRATDTQY
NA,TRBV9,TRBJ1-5,ASSTYSGGVDQPQH
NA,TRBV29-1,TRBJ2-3,SVGGPNTDTQY
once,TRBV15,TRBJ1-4,ATSSYRDNYEKLF
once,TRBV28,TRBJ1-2,ASRTRQHYGYT